This T cell receptor beta chain is drawn from a study of human T cells and chemical hapten exposure. Study-level background: Diphenylcyclopropenone, dosed weekly to the scalp, was given to patients throughout the approximately 22-week study. Small pooled library volume differences mainly caused per-sample TCR yield variation.

Noted time point: pre-sensitization, week 0. Treatment noted: therapeutic diphenylcyclopropenone sensitization with weekly scalp DPC. It was unfractionated whole blood from which total RNA was extracted. Only after blood had been drawn was each patch test applied. CDR3 length: 15 residues. Germline CDR1 is SGHRS and CDR2 is YFSETQ. Trimming removed 0 bases from V and 1 base from J, with 10 bases in between. The library put unique molecular identifiers onto individual cDNA molecules. TCRdb recomputed calls from the RACE reads with MiXCR, one row per CDR3 protein. This sample has 35,000 to 40,000 distinct CDR3 sequences, with 12% found just once.

The input for sequencing was whole blood, taken in connection with sensitization to the hapten diphenylcyclopropenone (DPC). The receptor was derived from a middle-aged woman with alopecia areata. Some clones in this sample may be carry-over from other donors' samples. This sequence joins TRBV5-1 and TRBJ1-1; no definite D call. The CDR3 reads CASSLEGQPNTEAFF. CDR3 sequence (DNA): TGCGCCAGCAGCTTGGAAGGGCAACCGAACACTGAAGCTTTCTTT.